This entry lists 10 T cell receptor beta chains sequenced from one sample in a study of shared clonotypes between healthy human individuals (dated by TCRdb to the early 2020s). Receptor libraries were prepared by the immunoSEQ multiplex PCR assay. TCRdb mirrors the immuneACCESS table, restricted to in-frame sequences. Some clones are absent from its copies; in checked studies, under half trace to an unresolved V gene, and the reason for the others is unknown. Within this sample are about 2.4 million clones, with under 95% of them counted one time only. About 0.39% of the sample lies in the top ten. Source material: naive CD4+ T cells from PBMCs. Explained via the paper, the cell subset or site label denotes: CD45RA+ positively selected. These receptors all stem from a man younger than 35 in good health. Some clones in this sample may be carry-over from other donors' samples.

V is TRBV9 and J is TRBJ2-7; D call uncertain. This CDR3 has 13 residues. V lost 0 bases and J 6 bases, leaving 10 bases between the germline ends. CDR1 is SGDLS and CDR2 is YYNGEE in the germline V gene. CDR3 bases: TGTGCCAGCAGCGTAGCCCCAGCCGGCGAGCAGTACTTC. The encoded protein is CASSVAPAGEQYF.

This clone was counted once. The chain couples TRBV15 to TRBJ2-1, with a possible D match to TRBD2 (6 bases). Per germline, CDR1 LNHNV and CDR2 YYDKDF (reference sequence). The CDR3 is 14 residues long. Trimming stripped 5 bases from V and 2 bases from J, with 10 bases between. The chain's CDR3 is CATSGGLTYNEQFF. The CDR3 nucleotides read TGTGCCACCAGCGGGGGACTTACCTACAATGAGCAGTTCTTC.

The J gene is TRBJ2-1, the V gene TRBV28; D is unclear. CDR3 size: 14 residues. Per germline, CDR1 MDHEN and CDR2 SYDVKM. V was trimmed by 8 bases and J by 7 bases, leaving 18 bases between them. DNA of the CDR3: TGTGCCAGCCAAGGGCCTTTCTACACGAATGAGCAGTTCTTC. This translates into CASQGPFYTNEQFF.

The sample holds one count of this clone. The V call is TRBV1, the J call TRBJ2-3; the table calls TRBD1, which could not be checked here. TRBV1 corresponds to a pseudogene. This CDR3 region has 16 residues. The chain's CDR3 is CTSSQIQRDRTDTQYF. Here the CDR3 DNA reads TGCACCAGCAGCCAAATCCAGCGGGACAGGACAGATACGCAGTATTTT.

In regard to this clone: This same CDR3 is encoded by further DNA sequences in the sample. The chain employs TRBV27 and TRBJ2-7; 7 bases line up with TRBD1. The germline CDR1 and CDR2 sequences are MNHEY and SMNVEV (reference sequence). The CDR3 is 13 residues long. V dropped 6 bases and J dropped 2; count of bases not matched to a gene: 4. CDR3 nucleotide sequence: TGTGCCAGCAGCCTAGGGGGCCCCTACGAGCAGTACTTC. It encodes CASSLGGPYEQYF.

The chain uses TRBV7-2 and TRBJ2-1, with 16 bases fitting TRBD2. The CDR3 has 19 residues. V shed 3 bases and J 4 bases; nucleotides not matched to a gene: 9. Germline CDR1 and CDR2: SGHTA and FQGNSA. CDR3 DNA sequence: TGTGCCAGCAGCTTCTCGGGACTAGCGGGAGGGTCCCTATACAATGAGCAGTTCTTC. Translating it yields CASSFSGLAGGSLYNEQFF.

V is TRBV19 and J is TRBJ1-1; maybe TRBD1 (5 bases). CDR1 is LNHDA and CDR2 is SQIVND in the germline V gene (reference sequence). The CDR3 covers 14 residues. Trimming removed 6 bases from V and 2 bases from J, with 13 bases in between. CDR3 coding DNA: TGTGCCAGTAGGAGGACACAACACAACACTGAAGCTTTCTTT. Protein product: CASRRTQHNTEAFF.

The J gene is TRBJ1-1, the V gene TRBV19; D uncertain. CDR3 length: 16 residues. CDR1 is LNHDA, CDR2 SQIVND, per germline (reference sequence). Trimming took off 3 bases at V and 1 base at J, with 15 bases between the two ends. As DNA, the CDR3 is TGTGCCAGTAGTATTGGGGAACAATTGGGGAACACTGAAGCTTTCTTT. This encodes CASSIGEQLGNTEAFF.

The chain employs TRBV29-1 and TRBJ2-1; D gene ambiguous. Germline V lookup: CDR1 SQVTM, CDR2 ANQGSEA. CDR3 length: 14 residues. Deletions cut 6 bases from V and 1 base from J, with 13 bases between. The CDR3 coding sequence is TGCAGCGTGGGTAGAAAGGTGTCCTACAATGAGCAGTTCTTC. Translated: CSVGRKVSYNEQFF.

The genes are TRBV14 and TRBJ2-2; no definite D call. CDR3 length: 13 amino acids. Germline V gene lookup returns CDR1 SGHDN and CDR2 FVKESK. The V end was cut by 4 bases, the J end by 5 bases, with 8 bases between. CDR3: CASSRRVTGELFF. CDR3 DNA sequence: TGTGCCAGCAGCCGTAGAGTTACCGGGGAGCTGTTTTTT.